This TCR beta chain comes out of a study of Ad26.COV2.S vaccination and SARS-CoV-2 variants. Sequenced by immunoSEQ multiplex PCR; TCRdb stores in-frame clones only, minus some. The sample contains approximately 500,000 clones, approximately 88% of which appear only once. The sample's treatment: around 19 received Ad26.COV2.S at low or high dose, single or two shots; several received placebo; per-sample allocation not given. Each sample was drawn 63 days after the first injection (of vaccine or placebo). Trimming took 4 bases from V and 7 from J; bases not matched to a gene: 11. The CDR3 has 15 amino acids. Germline loops: CDR1 SGHTA, CDR2 FQGNSA.

The chain joins TRBV7-2 to TRBJ1-1; TRBD1 agrees at 8 bases. The TCR was taken from a person aged 18 to 59 who received the Ad26.COV2.S COVID-19 vaccine or a placebo. The sequences come from peripheral blood, collected in a trial of Ad26.COV2.S vaccine versus placebo. Here the CDR3 reads CASSSRTGSSNEAFF. CDR3 in DNA: TGTGCCAGCAGCTCACGGACAGGGTCGTCTAATGAAGCTTTCTTT.